A single sample is the source of the 7 T cell receptor beta chains below, sequenced in a study of cytotoxic CD8 clonotypes in ibrutinib-treated CLL. Only in-frame clones appear in the TCRdb table, and some are missing; sequencing was by immunoSEQ multiplex PCR. The data show tens of thousands of clones, 60% to 80% seen once. Here the sequenced sample was PBMCs, taken at disease progression, from a patient treated with ibrutinib. The receptors here all came from a human donor with chronic lymphocytic leukemia.

This chain links TRBV28 with TRBJ1-5, with TRBD1 matching 8 bases. The germline V gene encodes CDR1 MDHEN and CDR2 SYDVKM. The CDR3 length is 13 residues. With 11 bases clipped from V and 2 bases from J, the junction kept 5 bases outside the gene matches. CDR3 region: CAGQDRGNQPQHF. In nucleotides, the CDR3 is TGTGCCGGACAGGACAGGGGCAATCAGCCCCAGCATTTT.

This chain connects TRBV6-5 to TRBJ2-1; 11 bases map to TRBD1. The germline gives CDR1 MNHEY, CDR2 SVGAGI. Trimming removed 5 bases from V and 6 bases from J; junction bases left unmatched: 6. The CDR3 has 15 amino acids. CDR3 region: CASSPFGTGGNEQFF. CDR3 nucleotides: TGTGCCAGCAGTCCTTTCGGGACAGGGGGCAATGAGCAGTTCTTC.

The chain employs TRBV29-1 and TRBJ1-2; D is uncertain. The CDR3 totals 10 residues. The V gene lost 7 bases and the J gene lost 6 bases, with 9 bases spanning the gap. Germline CDR1 reads SQVTM; CDR2 reads ANQGSEA. The CDR3 DNA follows: TGCAGCGCCGACGGGGATGGCTACACCTTC. The encoded protein is CSADGDGYTF.

V and J are TRBV7-9 and TRBJ1-2; the match to TRBD1 covers 9 bases. The germline CDR1 and CDR2 sequences are SEHNR and FQNEAQ (reference sequence). V trimming: 6 bases; J trimming: 1 base; junction bases outside the gene matches: 9. This CDR3 has 16 amino acids. Here the CDR3 DNA reads TGTGCCAGCAGAATGACAGGGGGACGCCATAACTATGGCTACACCTTC. This translates into CASRMTGGRHNYGYTF.

This clone was found once. V gene TRBV5-1 combines with J gene TRBJ2-1; the match to TRBD2 covers 10 bases. Losses at the gene ends were 2 bases for V and 3 bases for J; bases not matched to a gene: 8. Looked up from germline, CDR1 is SGHRS and CDR2 is YFSETQ. The CDR3 runs to 17 residues. The CDR3, as DNA: TGCGCCAGCAGCTTCGTAGCGGGGGGCCTACTCTACAATGAGCAGTTCTTC. Amino acids: CASSFVAGGLLYNEQFF.

The J gene is TRBJ2-4, the V gene TRBV5-6; 8 nucleotides line up with TRBD2. Germline values: CDR1 SGHDT, CDR2 YYEEEE. The CDR3 runs 16 residues. The trim removed 3 bases at V and 8 bases at J, leaving 13 bases unmatched. In DNA form, the CDR3 reads TGTGCCAGCAGCTGGGTAGGGCGGGGGGCTAAGGACATTCAGTACTTC. This translates into CASSWVGRGAKDIQYF.

The chain carries TRBV7-6 and TRBJ1-1; no clear D. The CDR3 length is 14 residues. Germline-derived CDR1 and CDR2 are SGHVS and FNYEAQ. The V gene lost 4 bases and the J gene lost 1 base, with 10 bases spanning the gap. CDR3 region: CASSSSAQNTEAFF. Written as DNA, the CDR3 is TGTGCCAGCAGCTCCTCGGCCCAGAACACTGAAGCTTTCTTT.